Presented here are 3 T cell receptor beta chains from one specimen sequenced in a study of spatial heterogeneity in lung cancer. Via MiXCR, TCRdb re-called the 5' RACE reads, giving one row per CDR3 protein. The data hold about 48,000 distinct CDR3 sequences, with under 6% observed a single time. The sample's time point: sample taken at primary tumor resection. The sample consisted of PBMCs, taken at surgery. These TCRs come from a male donor with early-stage non-small cell lung cancer.

Many counts were recorded for this clonotype. The chain links TRBV5-5 to TRBJ2-1, with TRBD2 matching over 9 bases. The CDR3 has 15 amino acids. The ends lost 0 bases at V and 6 bases at J; junction bases unmatched: 4. CDR1 and CDR2 from the germline V gene are SGHKS and YYEKEE (reference sequence). CDR3 loop: CASSLVGSGSNEQFF. CDR3 coding DNA: TGTGCCAGCAGCTTGGTTGGTAGCGGGAGCAATGAGCAGTTCTTC.

This chain uses TRBV6-1 with TRBJ2-5; D tentatively reads TRBD1 or TRBD2 (6 bases each). This CDR3 is built from 15 residues. Germline values: CDR1 MNHNS, CDR2 SASEGT. Trimming left V 2 bases short and J 5 bases short, with 15 bases between. CDR3 nucleotides: TGTGCCAGCAGTGAAAGCGGCGGGACACTCGAGACCCAGTACTTC. Residues: CASSESGGTLETQYF.

This clonotype was detected ten times or more. The genes are TRBV6-2 or TRBV6-3 and TRBJ2-3; tentative D call: TRBD2 (6 bases). The CDR3 loop spans 17 amino acids. CDR1 and CDR2 (germline): MNHEY, SVGEGT. Trimming removed 6 bases at V and 7 bases at J, with 26 bases between. CDR3 coding DNA: TGTGCCAGCAGCAGCGGAGGGACGCCCCGTGGGGCAAATACGCAGTATTTT. Its translation: CASSSGGTPRGANTQYF.